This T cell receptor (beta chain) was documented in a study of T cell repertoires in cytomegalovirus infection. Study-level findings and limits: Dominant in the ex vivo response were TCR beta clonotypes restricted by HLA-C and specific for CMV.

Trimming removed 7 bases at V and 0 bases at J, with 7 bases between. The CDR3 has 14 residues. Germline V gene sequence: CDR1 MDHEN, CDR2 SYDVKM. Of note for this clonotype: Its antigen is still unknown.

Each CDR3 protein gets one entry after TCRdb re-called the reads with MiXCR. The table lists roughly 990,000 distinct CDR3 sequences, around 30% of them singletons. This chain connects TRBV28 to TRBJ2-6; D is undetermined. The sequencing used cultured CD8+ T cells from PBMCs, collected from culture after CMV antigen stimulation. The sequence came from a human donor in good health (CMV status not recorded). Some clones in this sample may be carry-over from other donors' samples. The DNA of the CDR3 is TGTGCCAGCATTGGGGTCTCTGGGGCCAACGTCCTGACTTTC. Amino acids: CASIGVSGANVLTF.